Listed here are 8 T cell receptor beta chains from one sample, sequenced in a study of blood T cell repertoires in COVID-19. Sequenced by immunoSEQ multiplex PCR; TCRdb stores in-frame clones only, minus some. Found here are 35,000 to 50,000 clones, 86% of them singletons; the top ten hold roughly three fifths. The sample comprised peripheral blood. The receptors stem from a man between 65 and 80 years old with acute or convalescent COVID-19.

The V call is TRBV4-2, the J call TRBJ1-2; D ambiguous. The germline V and J ends were trimmed by 1 base and 3 bases, with 6 bases remaining between them. The CDR3 contains 13 residues. Germline V lookup: CDR1 LGHNA, CDR2 YNFKEQ. This CDR3 reads CASSQAADYGYTF. The CDR3 DNA is TGTGCCAGCAGCCAAGCCGCAGACTATGGCTACACCTTC.

CDR3 region: CASSAPSGSSAVDTQYF. The CDR3 nucleotides are TGTGCCAGCAGCGCCCCCTCAGGATCTTCAGCCGTCGATACGCAGTATTTT. The chain employs TRBV9 and TRBJ2-3; D not resolved. Between the trimmed V and J ends, which lost 3 bases and 6 bases, there was a span of 23 bases. Germline V gene sequence: CDR1 SGDLS, CDR2 YYNGEE. The CDR3 length is 17 residues.

The rearrangement joins TRBV24-1 to TRBJ2-5; no reliable D call. Between the trimmed V and J ends, which lost 7 bases and 1 base, there was a span of 15 bases. Germline V gene data show CDR1 as KGHDR and CDR2 as SFDVKD. This CDR3 contains 15 residues. DNA of the CDR3: TGTGCCACCAGCCCCCGCGGCAGACCCCAAGAGACCCAGTACTTC. Amino acid sequence: CATSPRGRPQETQYF.

This chain uses TRBV6-2 or TRBV6-3 with TRBJ2-7; 8 nucleotides match TRBD2. Germline V gives CDR1 MNHEY, CDR2 SVGEGT. There are 16 residues in the CDR3. V dropped 2 bases and J dropped 3; count of bases not matched to a gene: 9. CDR3 sequence: CASSYEAKRGSYEQYF. CDR3 in DNA: TGTGCCAGCAGTTACGAAGCCAAGCGGGGGAGCTACGAGCAGTACTTC.

CDR3 DNA sequence: TGTGCCAGTAGTGCCACCGGGACTAGGGGAGATGAGCAGTTCTTC. Translation gives CASSATGTRGDEQFF. V usage is TRBV19 and J usage is TRBJ2-1, with TRBD2 matching over 8 bases. The CDR3 consists of 15 residues. Germline V gene sequence: CDR1 LNHDA, CDR2 SQIVND (reference sequence). With 5 bases clipped from V and 8 bases from J, the junction kept 11 bases outside the gene matches.

CDR3 in DNA: TGTGCCAGCAGCTTAGATTGGCAGGGGAGCACTGAAGCTTTCTTT. It encodes CASSLDWQGSTEAFF. The chain is built from TRBV7-9 and TRBJ1-1; D may be TRBD1 (6 bases). V lost 1 base to trimming and J lost 4 bases, with 13 bases between them. Per germline, CDR1 SEHNR and CDR2 FQNEAQ (reference sequence). CDR3 length: 15 amino acids.

The chain employs TRBV19 and TRBJ1-3, with D possibly matching TRBD1 (6 bases). The CDR3 contains 17 residues. Germline assignment: CDR1 LNHDA and CDR2 SQIVND (reference sequence). Deletions cut 10 bases from V and 0 bases from J, with 22 bases between. The CDR3 reads CATTLRGGLSSGNTIYF. In nucleotides, the CDR3 is TGTGCCACCACCCTACGGGGGGGGCTGAGCTCTGGAAACACCATATATTTT.

The V call is TRBV14, the J call TRBJ2-2; 7 bases align to TRBD1. Trimming took 7 bases from V and 5 from J; bases not matched to a gene: 7. The CDR3 sequence is 14 residues long. Per germline, CDR1 SGHDN and CDR2 FVKESK. The DNA of the CDR3 is TGTGCCAGCACCGAAACAGGGGATACCGGGGAGCTGTTTTTT. Translated: CASTETGDTGELFF.